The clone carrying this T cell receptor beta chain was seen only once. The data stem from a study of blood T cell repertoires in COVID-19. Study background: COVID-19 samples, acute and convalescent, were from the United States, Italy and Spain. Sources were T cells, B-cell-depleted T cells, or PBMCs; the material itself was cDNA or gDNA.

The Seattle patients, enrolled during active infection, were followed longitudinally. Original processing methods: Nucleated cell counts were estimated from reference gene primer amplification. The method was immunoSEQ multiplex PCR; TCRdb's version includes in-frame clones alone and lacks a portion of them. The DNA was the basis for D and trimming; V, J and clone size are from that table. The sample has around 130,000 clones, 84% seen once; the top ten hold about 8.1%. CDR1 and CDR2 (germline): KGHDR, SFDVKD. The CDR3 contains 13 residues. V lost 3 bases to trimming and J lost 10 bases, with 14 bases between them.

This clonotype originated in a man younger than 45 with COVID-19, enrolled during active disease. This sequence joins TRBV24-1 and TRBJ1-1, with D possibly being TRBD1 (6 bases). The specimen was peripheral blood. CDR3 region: CATSDAGAKGAFF. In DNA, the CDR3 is TGTGCCACCAGTGATGCAGGGGCCAAAGGAGCTTTCTTT.